Each of the 7 T cell receptor beta chains below was sequenced from the same sample in a study of cytomegalovirus exposure and HLA in healthy donors (dated by TCRdb to about 2017). Library preparation employed the immunoSEQ multiplex PCR assay. The multiplex PCR relied on a mix of 60 forward primers for TCR Vbeta segments and 13 reverse primers for TCR Jbeta segments. TCRdb holds this immuneACCESS table with in-frame rearrangements only. Some clones are missing; in checked studies, unresolved V genes explain under half, and the rest has no known cause. In all, the sample holds some 130,000 clones, and more than 70% of those were seen once. The biggest ten clones account for 2% of the sample. The sample comprised PBMCs. All receptors derive from a young man in good health and CMV-seronegative.

A single count supports this clone. This sequence joins TRBV9 and TRBJ2-7; tentative D call: TRBD1 (6 bases). V was trimmed by 4 bases and J by 0 bases, leaving 17 bases between them. Germline CDR1 is SGDLS and CDR2 is YYNGEE. This CDR3 is 16 amino acids long. CDR3 DNA sequence: TGTGCCAGCAGCCCCAGGGGACCGTTATCCTCCTACGAGCAGTACTTC. Translated: CASSPRGPLSSYEQYF.

This clone occurred once. V usage is TRBV11-2 and J usage is TRBJ2-7, with D perhaps TRBD1 (5 bases). This CDR3 is built from 14 residues. V lost 1 base and J lost 6, with 13 bases in between. CDR1 and CDR2 (germline): SGHAT, FQNNGV. This CDR3 is CASSLGRAFREQYF. In DNA form, the CDR3 reads TGTGCCAGCAGCTTAGGCAGGGCGTTTCGCGAGCAGTACTTC.

The J gene is TRBJ2-5, the V gene TRBV11-1; the D is unclear. Trimming cost V 2 bases and J 2 bases, with 9 bases left between them. Germline V lookup: CDR1 SGHAT, CDR2 FQDESV (reference sequence). The CDR3 runs to 14 residues. The CDR3 sequence is CASSLFGLQETQYF. The CDR3 DNA reads TGTGCCAGCAGCTTATTCGGTCTTCAAGAGACCCAGTACTTC.

V is TRBV30 and J is TRBJ2-1, with D tentatively TRBD2 (6 bases). CDR3 length: 14 residues. Trimming took 1 base from V and 4 from J, leaving 11 bases between them. Germline V CDR1 and CDR2: GTSNPN, SVGIG (reference sequence). The CDR3 sequence is CAWSATRGYNEQFF. The CDR3 DNA reads as TGTGCCTGGAGTGCGACTAGAGGGTACAATGAGCAGTTCTTC.

The chain links TRBV29-1 to TRBJ2-3; 9 bases match TRBD2. V shed 3 bases, J shed 6 bases, and the junction held 10 bases outside the gene matches. The length of the CDR3 is 15 residues. Germline-derived CDR1 and CDR2 are SQVTM and ANQGSEA. As DNA, the CDR3 is TGCAGCGTTGACCTACGTATAGCGGGAGAGGATACGCAGTATTTT. This translates into CSVDLRIAGEDTQYF.

This chain uses TRBV9 with TRBJ2-6, with TRBD2 matching over 7 bases. The V gene end was trimmed by 0 bases and the J gene end by 0 bases; junction bases not matched to a gene: 6. The CDR3 contains 18 residues. Germline V gene data show CDR1 as SGDLS and CDR2 as YYNGEE. The DNA for the CDR3 is TGTGCCAGCAGCGTAGGGTCTAGCGGTTCCTCTGGGGCCAACGTCCTGACTTTC. Its translation: CASSVGSSGSSGANVLTF.

The chain carries TRBV28 and TRBJ1-2; D not certain. CDR3 size: 15 residues. Germline CDR1 reads MDHEN; CDR2 reads SYDVKM. V dropped 1 base and J dropped 2 bases, with 11 bases sitting between them. CDR3 amino acids: CASSLSQLNNYGYTF. The CDR3, as DNA: TGTGCCAGCAGTTTATCTCAGTTGAACAACTATGGCTACACCTTC.